This TCR beta chain is drawn from a study of vaccination and CD4 T cells after COVID-19. Overall study: Following dose two, a median around 65 days (range 14 to 241) passed before post-vaccine samples were taken.

CDR1 is MGHRA, CDR2 YSYEKL, per germline. The CDR3 runs to 15 residues. Trimming took off 0 bases at V and 0 bases at J, with 9 bases between the two ends. For this clonotype: Its antigen is unknown.

Cultured CD4+ T-cell DNA underwent Oncomine TCR Beta short-read sequencing. MiXCR, run by TCRdb on the PCR reads, gives a single entry per CDR3 protein. The sample lists 15,000 to 20,000 distinct CDR3 sequences; around 46% were seen once. Sample treatment: approximately 9-day PBMC culture with coronavirus spike peptide pools or control peptides (ViraFEST assay). The sample here was CD4+ T cells from blood, cultured in vitro, taken before SARS-CoV-2 vaccination. The V gene is TRBV4-1, the J gene TRBJ2-7; perhaps TRBD2 as D (5 bases). This clonotype was obtained from a human donor who had recovered from COVID-19. The CDR3: CASSQDGGSSYEQYF. The CDR3, as DNA: TGCGCCAGCAGCCAAGATGGAGGCAGCTCCTACGAGCAGTACTTC.